The rows below give T cell receptor beta chains drawn from one sample of a study of blood T cell repertoires in COVID-19. Here immunoSEQ multiplex PCR was the method, and the copy in TCRdb shows in-frame clones only, minus some. The table lists 300,000 to 400,000 clones, around 84% of them singletons. Sequences were obtained from peripheral blood. All receptors come from a human donor in a cohort sampled during active COVID-19. Both conserved end residues are part of each CDR3. The D gene is left open where the match is weak. A clone size is listed for some rows: how often the clone was seen (once, few, many), or a class if it is expanded.

>TRBV4-1|TRBD2|TRBJ2-3|.
CASSQEATGGDTQYF
TGCGCCAGCAGCCAAGAGGCTACGGGAGGAGATACGCAGTATTTT
>TRBV19|.|TRBJ2-7|.
CASSGQVSSYEQYF
TGTGCCAGTAGTGGCCAGGTGAGCTCCTACGAGCAGTACTTC
>TRBV28|TRBD2|TRBJ2-3|.
CASSLSGGSADTQYF
TGTGCCAGCAGTTTATCGGGGGGGAGTGCAGATACGCAGTATTTT
>TRBV7-6|TRBD2|TRBJ2-1|once
CASSSPEGREGWNEQFF
TGTGCCAGCAGCTCCCCTGAGGGGCGGGAGGGCTGGAATGAGCAGTTCTTC
>TRBV2|TRBD1|TRBJ2-7|.
CASSLTGSMYEQYF
TGTGCCAGCAGCCTGACAGGGTCTATGTACGAGCAGTACTTC
>TRBV10-1|TRBD2|TRBJ2-5|.
CASSSGLAGAETQYF
TGCGCCAGCAGTTCGGGACTAGCGGGAGCAGAGACCCAGTACTTC
>TRBV5-6|TRBD1|TRBJ1-3|once
CASSLGTGLSSGNTIYF
TGTGCCAGCAGCTTGGGGACAGGGCTTAGCTCTGGAAACACCATATATTTT
>TRBV28|.|TRBJ1-5|.
CASSLRVGLSNQPQHF
TGTGCCAGCAGTTTACGGGTAGGCCTTAGCAATCAGCCCCAGCATTTT
>TRBV28|.|TRBJ2-3|.
CASSSLERNPDTQYF
TGTGCCAGCAGCTCCTTAGAGAGGAATCCAGATACGCAGTATTTT
>TRBV27|TRBD1|TRBJ2-7|few
CASSTDRDHEQYF
TGTGCCAGCAGCACCGACAGGGACCACGAGCAGTACTTC
>TRBV19|.|TRBJ1-2|.
CASSRESREISSTF
TGTGCCAGTAGTAGAGAGAGCCGGGAGATATCTAGCACCTTC
>TRBV5-1|.|TRBJ2-1|once
CASSRDPRGGNEQFF
TGCGCCAGCAGCCGGGACCCTCGAGGGGGCAATGAGCAGTTCTTC
>TRBV3-1/TRBV3-2|.|TRBJ2-7|.
CASSQAPTYEQYF
TGTGCCAGCAGCCAGGCCCCCACCTACGAGCAGTACTTC
>TRBV7-8|.|TRBJ1-4|.
CASSRTGSNEKLFF
TGTGCCAGCAGCAGAACAGGGTCTAATGAAAAACTGTTTTTT
>TRBV7-3|.|TRBJ2-1|.
CASSLDGREQFF
TGTGCCAGCAGCTTAGATGGCAGAGAGCAGTTCTTC
>TRBV5-6|.|TRBJ1-4|.
CASSVTREATNEKLFF
TGTGCCAGCAGCGTTACAAGGGAGGCAACTAATGAAAAACTGTTTTTT
>TRBV19|TRBD1|TRBJ1-2|.
CASKTSRGRDYGYTF
TGTGCCAGTAAGACTAGCAGGGGGCGCGACTATGGCTACACCTTC
>TRBV3-1/TRBV3-2|.|TRBJ2-5|.
CASSQDAGRQETQYF
TGTGCCAGCAGCCAAGACGCGGGGCGGCAAGAGACCCAGTACTTC
>TRBV5-1|TRBD2|TRBJ2-2|once
CASSLAPTSGGTGELFF
TGCGCCAGCAGCTTGGCCCCCACTAGCGGGGGCACCGGGGAGCTGTTTTTT
>TRBV29-1|.|TRBJ1-5|.
CSPVEGTSNQPQHF
TGCAGCCCCGTGGAGGGGACCAGCAATCAGCCCCAGCATTTT
>TRBV19|.|TRBJ2-7|once
CASSIRGEQYF
TGTGCCAGTAGTATTAGGGGCGAGCAGTACTTC
>TRBV11-2|TRBD1|TRBJ1-2|.
CASSLDRMDGYTF
TGTGCCAGCAGCCTGGACAGGATGGATGGCTACACCTTC
>TRBV5-1|.|TRBJ1-2|.
CASSLRTDLANYGYTF
TGCGCCAGCAGCCTCCGGACAGATTTAGCTAACTATGGCTACACCTTC
>TRBV4-2|TRBD2|TRBJ2-1|.
CASSQGGGGRVSYNEQFF
TGTGCCAGCAGCCAAGGGGGTGGCGGGAGGGTCTCCTACAATGAGCAGTTCTTC
>TRBV12-3/TRBV12-4|TRBD1|TRBJ1-6|few
CASRGTGVSPLHF
TGTGCCAGCAGAGGGACAGGGGTTTCACCCCTCCACTTT
>TRBV7-9|.|TRBJ1-5|.
CASSRDINQPQHF
TGTGCCAGCAGCCGGGACATTAATCAGCCCCAGCATTTT
>TRBV5-1|.|TRBJ2-3|.
CASSFSFGRDADTQYF
TGCGCCAGCAGCTTCTCATTTGGGCGGGACGCAGATACGCAGTATTTT
>TRBV5-4|.|TRBJ2-3|.
CASSFGGNTDTQYF
TGTGCCAGCAGCTTTGGAGGGAACACAGATACGCAGTATTTT
>TRBV10-3|.|TRBJ2-7|.
CAIADPRGQYF
TGTGCCATAGCGGACCCCCGGGGGCAGTACTTC
>TRBV3-1/TRBV3-2|.|TRBJ2-5|.
CASSSRPGGGGTQYF
TGTGCCAGCAGCTCGCGGCCCGGGGGTGGCGGAACCCAGTACTTC
>TRBV19|.|TRBJ1-2|.
CASRTYRDGYTF
TGTGCCAGTAGGACCTACAGGGATGGCTACACCTTC
>TRBV5-1|TRBD1|TRBJ2-5|.
CASSARQGSRETQYF
TGCGCCAGCAGCGCCCGACAGGGTTCAAGGGAGACCCAGTACTTC
>TRBV30|TRBD2|TRBJ2-3|.
CAWRPLAGFVTDTQYF
TGTGCCTGGAGGCCTCTAGCGGGATTTGTGACAGATACGCAGTATTTT
>TRBV7-3|TRBD1|TRBJ2-3|.
CASDSVEWDRRTDTQYF
TGTGCCAGCGACTCAGTGGAGTGGGACAGGAGAACAGATACGCAGTATTTT
>TRBV30|TRBD2|TRBJ2-2|.
CAWTLAGAANTGELFF
TGTGCCTGGACCTTAGCGGGAGCTGCGAACACCGGGGAGCTGTTTTTT
>TRBV7-2|.|TRBJ2-1|once
CASSLGSLGEQFF
TGTGCCAGCAGCTTGGGGAGTTTGGGTGAGCAGTTCTTC
>TRBV10-3|TRBD1|TRBJ2-7|.
CAIRTGQGADEQYF
TGTGCCATCAGGACCGGACAGGGGGCGGACGAGCAGTACTTC
>TRBV7-8|TRBD1|TRBJ2-1|once
CASSLVTGTGAVNEQFF
TGTGCCAGCAGCTTAGTAACCGGGACAGGGGCCGTCAATGAGCAGTTCTTC
>TRBV5-6|TRBD1|TRBJ1-1|.
CASSSSGQVNTEAFF
TGTGCCAGCAGCTCGAGTGGACAGGTGAACACTGAAGCTTTCTTT
>TRBV20-1|TRBD1|TRBJ1-1|.
CSASLGGLEGTEAFF
TGCAGTGCTAGTTTAGGGGGCCTAGAGGGCACTGAAGCTTTCTTT
>TRBV27|.|TRBJ2-1|.
CASSFLPLARLNEQFF
TGTGCCAGCAGTTTCCTGCCGTTGGCCCGACTAAATGAGCAGTTCTTC
>TRBV18|.|TRBJ1-1|.
CASSPPQGRDTEAFF
TGTGCCAGCTCACCCCCACAGGGTAGGGACACTGAAGCTTTCTTT
>TRBV6-1|.|TRBJ1-5|once
CASSEAGVRNQPQHF
TGTGCCAGCAGTGAAGCAGGGGTGCGCAATCAGCCCCAGCATTTT
>TRBV5-1|TRBD2|TRBJ2-3|.
CASSFAAEREGPDTQYF
TGCGCCAGCAGCTTCGCGGCAGAGCGGGAGGGCCCAGATACGCAGTATTTT
>TRBV6-1|TRBD1|TRBJ1-2|.
CASSEPGGVNYGYTF
TGTGCCAGCAGTGAACCAGGGGGCGTGAACTATGGCTACACCTTC
>TRBV29-1|.|TRBJ2-4|once
CSVKGLLAKNIQYF
TGCAGCGTCAAGGGACTTCTAGCCAAAAACATTCAGTACTTC
>TRBV24-1|TRBD1|TRBJ2-1|.
CATSEPGQRLNEQFF
TGTGCCACCAGTGAGCCGGGACAGAGACTCAATGAGCAGTTCTTC
>TRBV18|.|TRBJ1-5|.
CASSLKGAESYSNQPQHF
TGTGCCAGCTCACTTAAAGGGGCGGAATCGTATAGCAATCAGCCCCAGCATTTT
>TRBV6-6|.|TRBJ1-6|few
CASVGTADSPLHF
TGTGCCAGCGTGGGAACAGCGGACTCACCCCTCCACTTT
>TRBV6-1|.|TRBJ2-7|.
CASSYQGYYEQYF
TGTGCCAGCAGTTATCAGGGCTACTACGAGCAGTACTTC